This entry lists 9 T cell receptor beta chains sequenced from one sample in a study of T cell repertoires in cytomegalovirus infection. Via MiXCR, TCRdb re-called the reads, giving one row per CDR3 protein. The repertoire has approximately 200,000 distinct CDR3 sequences, roughly 22% of them found once; the top ten carry roughly 18%. Source material: CD8+ T cells from PBMCs. These TCRs come from a human donor in good health (CMV status not recorded). Some clones in this sample may be carry-over from other donors' samples.

J is TRBJ2-1 and V is TRBV12-3 or TRBV12-4, with D hard to call. V lost 1 base and J lost 5, with 12 bases in between. This CDR3 spans 15 amino acids. CDR3 sequence reads: CASSLDERKNNEQFF. DNA for the CDR3: TGTGCCAGCAGTTTAGATGAGAGGAAAAACAATGAGCAGTTCTTC.

This clonotype was seen repeatedly, ten times or more. The chain combines TRBV15 with TRBJ2-5; tentatively, D is TRBD1 (5 bases). The length of the CDR3 is 15 residues. Germline-derived CDR1 and CDR2 are LNHNV and YYDKDF (reference sequence). V gave up 0 bases and J gave up 2 bases, with 10 bases separating them. The CDR3 region has the DNA TGTGCCACCAGCAGAGAAGGGGAACTTCAAGAGACCCAGTACTTC. It encodes CATSREGELQETQYF.

The table lists this clonotype with many counts. The V and J genes are TRBV7-2 and TRBJ2-7; TRBD1 aligns across 9 bases. Germline-derived CDR1 and CDR2 are SGHTA and FQGNSA. Germline trimming cut 3 bases from V and 6 bases from J; bases unmatched to any gene: 6. This CDR3 is 14 amino acids long. Written as DNA, the CDR3 is TGTGCCAGCAGCTTTGGGACAGGGCCGATCGAGCAGTACTTC. Translating gives CASSFGTGPIEQYF.

This clonotype was detected only a few times. J is TRBJ2-7 and V is TRBV7-9; TRBD1 matches at 7 bases. Germline values: CDR1 SEHNR, CDR2 FQNEAQ (reference sequence). This CDR3 has 15 amino acids. V shed 2 bases, J shed 4 bases, and the junction held 8 bases outside the gene matches. The CDR3 region is CASSLPQGDGYEQYF. CDR3 sequence (DNA): TGTGCCAGCAGCTTACCCCAGGGGGATGGATACGAGCAGTACTTC.

This clonotype was detected a few times. The chain links TRBV4-1 to TRBJ1-2, with a weak D call TRBD1 (5 bases). Trimming cost V 1 base and J 2 bases, with 11 bases left between them. Germline lookup yields CDR1 MGHRA and CDR2 YSYEKL. This CDR3 contains 15 residues. The CDR3 reads CASSQGRGSNYGYTF. The CDR3 region has the DNA TGCGCCAGCAGCCAAGGGCGGGGGTCCAACTATGGCTACACCTTC.

This clonotype was counted only a few times. This rearrangement joins TRBV7-2 to TRBJ2-7; D could derive from TRBD1 or TRBD2 (5 bases each). Germline CDR1 reads SGHTA; CDR2 reads FQGNSA. The germline V and J ends were trimmed by 4 bases and 0 bases, with 10 bases remaining between them. The length of the CDR3 is 14 residues. This CDR3 is CASSWDDLSYEQYF. CDR3 DNA: TGTGCCAGCAGCTGGGACGACCTCTCCTACGAGCAGTACTTC.

In its sample, this clonotype was seen a few times. V is TRBV6-6 and J is TRBJ2-3; 13 bases are a match to TRBD2. After removal of 4 bases from V and 3 bases from J, the junction contained 7 bases not matched to a gene. The CDR3 runs to 17 residues. Per the germline V gene, CDR1 is MNHNY and CDR2 is SVGAGI (reference sequence). DNA for the CDR3: TGTGCCAGCAGTTCGGGACTAGCGGGGCCGGGGACAGATACGCAGTATTTT. It codes for CASSSGLAGPGTDTQYF.

This clonotype was seen a handful of times. V gene TRBV19 combines with J gene TRBJ2-7, with TRBD2 matching 7 bases. The CDR3 covers 14 residues. CDR1 and CDR2 (germline): LNHDA, SQIVND (reference sequence). The V and J ends lost 5 bases and 0 bases, in that order; junction bases with no gene match: 4. CDR3 region: CASSGAGSSYEQYF. The DNA of the CDR3 is TGTGCCAGTAGTGGAGCGGGGAGCTCCTACGAGCAGTACTTC.

The chain recombines TRBV4-1 with TRBJ2-1, with 7 bases identical to TRBD2. This CDR3 contains 17 residues. The V segment lost 3 bases and the J segment 8 bases; nucleotides outside the gene matches: 16. Germline values: CDR1 MGHRA, CDR2 YSYEKL. The CDR3, as DNA: TGCGCCAGCAGCCACCCCCGTAGGGACTGGGGAGGGGATGAGCAGTTCTTC. It specifies CASSHPRRDWGGDEQFF.